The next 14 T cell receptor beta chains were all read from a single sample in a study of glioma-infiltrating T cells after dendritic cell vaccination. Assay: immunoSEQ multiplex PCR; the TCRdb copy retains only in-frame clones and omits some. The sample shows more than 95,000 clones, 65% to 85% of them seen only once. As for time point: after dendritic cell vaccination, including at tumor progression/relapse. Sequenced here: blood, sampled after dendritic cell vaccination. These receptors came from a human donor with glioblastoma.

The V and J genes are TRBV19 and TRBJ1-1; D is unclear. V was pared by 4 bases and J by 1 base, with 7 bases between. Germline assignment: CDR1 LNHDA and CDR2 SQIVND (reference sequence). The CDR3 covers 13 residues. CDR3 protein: CASSKRENTEAFF. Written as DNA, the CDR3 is TGTGCCAGTAGTAAGAGAGAGAACACTGAAGCTTTCTTT.

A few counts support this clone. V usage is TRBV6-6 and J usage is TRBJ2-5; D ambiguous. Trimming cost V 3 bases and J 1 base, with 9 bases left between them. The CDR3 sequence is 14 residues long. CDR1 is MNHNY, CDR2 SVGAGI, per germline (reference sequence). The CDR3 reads CASSYEAVQETQYF. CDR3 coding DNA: TGTGCCAGCAGTTATGAGGCCGTCCAAGAGACCCAGTACTTC.

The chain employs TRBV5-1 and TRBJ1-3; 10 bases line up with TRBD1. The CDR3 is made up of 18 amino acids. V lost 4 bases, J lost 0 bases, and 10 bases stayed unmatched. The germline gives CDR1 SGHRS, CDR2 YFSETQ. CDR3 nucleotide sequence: TGCGCCAGCAGCCTTGAACTGAGGACAGGGGGCTCTGGAAACACCATATATTTT. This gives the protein CASSLELRTGGSGNTIYF.

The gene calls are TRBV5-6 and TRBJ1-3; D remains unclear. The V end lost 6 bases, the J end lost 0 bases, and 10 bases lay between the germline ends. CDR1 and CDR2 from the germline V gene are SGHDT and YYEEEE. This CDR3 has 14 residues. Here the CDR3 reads CASTSVISGNTIYF. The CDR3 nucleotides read TGTGCCAGCACCTCAGTTATCTCTGGAAACACCATATATTTT.

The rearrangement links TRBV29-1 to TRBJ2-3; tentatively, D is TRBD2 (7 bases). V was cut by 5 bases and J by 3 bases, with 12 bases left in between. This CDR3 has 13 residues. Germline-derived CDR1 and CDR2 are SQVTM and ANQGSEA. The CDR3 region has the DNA TGCAGCGTTCTTCGGGGGGCGACAGATACGCAGTATTTT. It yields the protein CSVLRGATDTQYF.

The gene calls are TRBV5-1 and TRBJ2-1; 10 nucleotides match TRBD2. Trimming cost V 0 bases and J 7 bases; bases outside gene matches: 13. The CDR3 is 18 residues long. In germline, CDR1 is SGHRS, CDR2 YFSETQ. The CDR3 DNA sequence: TGCGCCAGCAGCTTGGGGTCTATGATAGCGGGAGGACGGAATGAGCAGTTCTTC. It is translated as CASSLGSMIAGGRNEQFF.

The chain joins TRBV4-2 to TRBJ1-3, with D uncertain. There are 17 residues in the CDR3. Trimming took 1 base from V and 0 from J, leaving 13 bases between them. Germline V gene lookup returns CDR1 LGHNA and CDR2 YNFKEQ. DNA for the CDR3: TGTGCCAGCAGCCAAGGTGTCAGCGGCTCCTCTGGAAACACCATATATTTT. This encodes CASSQGVSGSSGNTIYF.

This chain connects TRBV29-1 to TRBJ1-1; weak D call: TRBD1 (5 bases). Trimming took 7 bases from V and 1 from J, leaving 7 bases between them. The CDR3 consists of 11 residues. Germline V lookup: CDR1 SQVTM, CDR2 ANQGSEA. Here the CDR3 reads CSGDRNTEAFF. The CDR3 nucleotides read TGCAGCGGTGACAGGAACACTGAAGCTTTCTTT.

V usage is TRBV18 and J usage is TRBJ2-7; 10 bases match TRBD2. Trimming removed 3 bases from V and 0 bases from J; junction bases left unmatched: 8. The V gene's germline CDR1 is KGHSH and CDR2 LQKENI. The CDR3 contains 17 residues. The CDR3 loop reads CASSPTGLADSSYEQYF. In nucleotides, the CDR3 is TGTGCCAGCTCACCGACAGGACTAGCGGATAGCTCCTACGAGCAGTACTTC.

CDR3 residues: CASNGAAGEQYF. In nucleotides, the CDR3 is TGTGCCAGCAACGGGGCAGCGGGGGAGCAGTACTTC. The chain joins TRBV6-6 to TRBJ2-7; TRBD2 aligns across 7 bases. The CDR3 is 12 amino acids. Germline V gene data show CDR1 as MNHNY and CDR2 as SVGAGI (reference sequence). V was pared by 7 bases and J by 7 bases, with 7 bases of the junction left unmatched.

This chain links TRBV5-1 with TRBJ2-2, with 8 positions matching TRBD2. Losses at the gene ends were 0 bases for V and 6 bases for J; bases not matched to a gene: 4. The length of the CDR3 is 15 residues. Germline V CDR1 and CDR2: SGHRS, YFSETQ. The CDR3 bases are TGCGCCAGCAGCTTGGTCCTAGCGGGCCCCGGGGAGCTGTTTTTT. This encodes CASSLVLAGPGELFF. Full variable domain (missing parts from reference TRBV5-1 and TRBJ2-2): KAGVTQTPRYLIKTRGQQVTLSCSPISGHRSVSWYQQTPGQGLQFLFEYFSETQRNKGNFPGRFSGRQFSNSRSEMNVSTLELGDSALYLCASSLVLAGPGELFFGEGSRLTVL.

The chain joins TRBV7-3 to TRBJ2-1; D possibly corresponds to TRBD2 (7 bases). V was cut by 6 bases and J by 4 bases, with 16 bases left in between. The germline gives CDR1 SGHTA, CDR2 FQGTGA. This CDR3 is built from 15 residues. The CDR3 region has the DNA TGTGCCAGCAGTCATATAGGGGGGGAGTACAATGAGCAGTTCTTC. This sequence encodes CASSHIGGEYNEQFF.

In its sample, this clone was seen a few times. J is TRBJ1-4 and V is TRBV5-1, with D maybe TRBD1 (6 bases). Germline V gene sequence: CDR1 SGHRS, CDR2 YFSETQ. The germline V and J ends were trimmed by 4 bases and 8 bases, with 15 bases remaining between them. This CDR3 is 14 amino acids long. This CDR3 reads CASSTRGAGEKLFF. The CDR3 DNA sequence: TGCGCCAGCAGCACCCGGGGGGCGGGGGAAAAACTGTTTTTT.

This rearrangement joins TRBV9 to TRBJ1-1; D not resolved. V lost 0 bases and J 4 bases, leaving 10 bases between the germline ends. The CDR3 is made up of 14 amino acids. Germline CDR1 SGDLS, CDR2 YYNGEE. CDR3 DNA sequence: TGTGCCAGCAGCGTAGCTACCGGGATCACTGAAGCTTTCTTT. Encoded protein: CASSVATGITEAFF. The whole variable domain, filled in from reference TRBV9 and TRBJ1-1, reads DSGVTQTPKHLITATGQRVTLRCSPRSGDLSVYWYQQSLDQGLQFLIQYYNGEERAKGNILERFSAQQFPDLHSELNLSSLELGDSALYFCASSVATGITEAFFGQGTRLTVV.